One and the same sample provided the 20 T cell receptor beta chains below, sequenced in a study of human T cells and chemical hapten exposure. The time point: healthy volunteer bleed at 6 weeks. The template was total RNA from unfractionated whole blood. TCRdb analysed the RACE reads with MiXCR anew, one entry per CDR3 protein. Among some 31,000 distinct CDR3 sequences listed, approximately 5.5% were seen once. Sequencing was performed on whole blood. All receptors come from a human donor in good health. Some clones in this sample may be carry-over from other donors' samples.

This clonotype occurred many times. The V gene is TRBV30, the J gene TRBJ1-1; D is unresolved. Germline values: CDR1 GTSNPN, CDR2 SVGIG (reference sequence). Trimming removed 2 bases from V and 5 bases from J, with 12 bases in between. CDR3 length: 13 residues. In DNA, the CDR3 is TGTGCCTGGAGTACATTGAGAGGGACTGAAGCTTTCTTT. Its translation is CAWSTLRGTEAFF.

This clonotype occurred many times. V and J are TRBV20-1 and TRBJ1-5; a weak D match, TRBD1 (6 bases). Germline V lookup: CDR1 DFQATT, CDR2 SNEGSKA (reference sequence). This CDR3 comprises 13 residues. V shed 4 bases and J shed 5 bases, with 12 bases lying between them. The CDR3 is CSANRGPDQPQHF. Written as DNA, the CDR3 is TGCAGTGCTAACCGGGGGCCGGATCAGCCCCAGCATTTT.

This clonotype came up many times. The chain has TRBV2 and TRBJ1-2; D perhaps matches TRBD1 (5 bases). The CDR3 totals 13 residues. V was shortened by 6 bases and J by 5 bases, with 13 bases between the two germline ends. The germline gives CDR1 SNHLY, CDR2 FYNNEI. The DNA for the CDR3 is TGTGCCAGCAGAGGAATTGACAGATATGGCTACACCTTC. It encodes CASRGIDRYGYTF.

This clonotype was counted ten times or more. The genes are TRBV6-4 and TRBJ2-1; 9 bases fit TRBD1. Unmatched junction bases numbered 0, after V lost 0 bases and J lost 6 bases. The CDR3 contains 14 residues. CDR1 MRHNA and CDR2 SNTAGT come from the germline V gene. CDR3 amino acids: CASSDSTGGNEQFF. Here the CDR3 DNA reads TGTGCCAGCAGTGACTCGACAGGGGGCAATGAGCAGTTCTTC.

This clonotype was seen ten or more times. The gene calls are TRBV6-2 or TRBV6-3 and TRBJ2-7; maybe TRBD1 (6 bases). V dropped 6 bases and J dropped 7 bases, with 19 bases sitting between them. Germline V gene lookup returns CDR1 MNHEY and CDR2 SVGEGT. The CDR3 is 14 residues long. CDR3 region: CASSRRDTLGEQYF. In DNA, the CDR3 is TGTGCCAGCAGCCGCCGGGACACTTTGGGGGAGCAGTACTTC.

This clonotype was recorded many times. J is TRBJ1-1 and V is TRBV3-1; D uncertain. The CDR3 covers 13 residues. V shed 1 base and J shed 7 bases, with 10 bases lying between them. Germline V gene lookup returns CDR1 LGHDT and CDR2 YNNKEL (reference sequence). The DNA for the CDR3 is TGTGCCAGCAGCCAAGGCAACCGAAATGAAGCTTTCTTT. Protein: CASSQGNRNEAFF.

V and J are TRBV3-1 and TRBJ2-1; 14 nucleotides line up with TRBD2. The CDR3 length is 19 residues. V dropped 2 bases and J dropped 8; count of bases not matched to a gene: 14. The germline CDR1 and CDR2 sequences are LGHDT and YNNKEL (reference sequence). CDR3 amino acids: CASSQQTSGREFFKHEQFF. The DNA for the CDR3 is TGTGCCAGCAGCCAACAGACTAGCGGGAGGGAGTTTTTTAAACATGAGCAGTTCTTC.

This clonotype was seen ten or more times. The chain links TRBV7-9 to TRBJ1-5, with TRBD1 identical over 7 bases. CDR3 size: 13 residues. V lost 5 bases and J lost 4; bases outside the gene matches: 2. Germline V gene lookup returns CDR1 SEHNR and CDR2 FQNEAQ (reference sequence). CDR3 sequence (DNA): TGTGCCAGCAGCCGGGACAGAAATCAGCCCCAGCATTTT. Translation gives CASSRDRNQPQHF.

CDR3 region: CASSPPMGTARSGNTIYF. The CDR3 nucleotides are TGTGCCAGCTCACCACCGATGGGGACAGCTCGCTCTGGAAACACCATATATTTT. The J gene is TRBJ1-3, the V gene TRBV18, with 7 bases that match TRBD1. The CDR3 sequence is 18 residues long. After removal of 0 bases from V and 0 bases from J, the junction contained 8 bases not matched to a gene. In germline, CDR1 is KGHSH, CDR2 LQKENI.

This clonotype came up a few times. The gene calls are TRBV7-9 and TRBJ2-3; TRBD2 agrees at 8 bases. V lost 4 bases and J lost 2; bases outside the gene matches: 17. The germline V gene encodes CDR1 SEHNR and CDR2 FQNEAQ (reference sequence). The CDR3 runs to 19 residues. CDR3 in amino acids: CASSYPRGRRGGVTDTQYF. In DNA form, the CDR3 reads TGTGCCAGCAGCTACCCCCGCGGGCGCCGGGGGGGCGTCACAGATACGCAGTATTTT.

Only a few counts were recorded for this clonotype. This chain joins TRBV5-1 and TRBJ2-2, with D perhaps matching TRBD1 or TRBD2 (5 bases each). Trimming took 0 bases from V and 4 from J, leaving 13 bases between them. CDR1 is SGHRS, CDR2 YFSETQ, per germline. CDR3 length equals 16 residues. The CDR3 loop reads CASSLDVLGTTGELFF. For the CDR3, the DNA is TGCGCCAGCAGCTTGGACGTGTTGGGGACCACCGGGGAGCTGTTTTTT.

This clonotype was seen more than once but under ten times. The chain uses TRBV3-1 and TRBJ2-4, with a possible D match to TRBD2 (5 bases). Germline CDR1 LGHDT, CDR2 YNNKEL (reference sequence). V lost 2 bases and J lost 7, with 12 bases in between. This CDR3 contains 14 residues. DNA of the CDR3: TGTGCCAGCAGCCAAAGCGGTCCTGGCAACATTCAGTACTTC. Amino acids: CASSQSGPGNIQYF.

The chain combines TRBV6-5 with TRBJ1-6; possibly TRBD1 for D (6 bases). This CDR3 comprises 15 residues. Trimming cost V 2 bases and J 5 bases, with 10 bases left between them. The V gene's germline CDR1 is MNHEY and CDR2 SVGAGI. CDR3 sequence: CASSYEGHDNSPLHF. CDR3 bases: TGTGCCAGCAGTTACGAGGGACATGATAATTCACCCCTCCACTTT.

This clonotype has a single count. A much bigger clone sits one base away, suggesting this may be a read error. V usage is TRBV6-5 and J usage is TRBJ2-7, with TRBD1 as a possible D gene (6 bases). The CDR3 loop spans 14 amino acids. Trimming removed 5 bases from V and 1 base from J, with 12 bases in between. Germline values: CDR1 MNHEY, CDR2 SVGAGI. The CDR3 region has the DNA TGTGCCAGCAGTCGGACAGTGAGGTCCTACGAGCAGTACTTC. The encoded protein is CASSRTVRSYEQYF.

The chain uses TRBV14 and TRBJ1-1, with TRBD1 identical over 7 bases. The V segment lost 3 bases and the J segment 3 bases; nucleotides outside the gene matches: 1. The germline V gene encodes CDR1 SGHDN and CDR2 FVKESK. This CDR3 region has 13 residues. CDR3 sequence (DNA): TGTGCCAGCAGCCAGACAGGGTACACTGAAGCTTTCTTT. Translating gives CASSQTGYTEAFF.

This clonotype has ten or more counts. The V gene is TRBV12-3 or TRBV12-4, the J gene TRBJ2-1; D possibly matches TRBD1 or TRBD2 (5 bases each). Trimming left V 1 base short and J 5 bases short, with 12 bases between. There are 15 residues in the CDR3. CDR3 nucleotide sequence: TGTGCCAGCAGTTTAGGAGGGACCCGAAACAATGAGCAGTTCTTC. Translation gives CASSLGGTRNNEQFF.

The chain is built from TRBV7-2 and TRBJ2-4; D may match TRBD1 or TRBD2 (5 bases each). This CDR3 is 13 amino acids long. Trimming shortened V by 5 bases and J by 6 bases, and 11 bases separated the two germline ends. The V gene's germline CDR1 is SGHTA and CDR2 FQGNSA. DNA of the CDR3: TGTGCCAGCAGCCCTGAAGGGACAAACATTCAGTACTTC. It specifies CASSPEGTNIQYF.

This clonotype was picked up a small number of times. The gene calls are TRBV2 and TRBJ1-5; D may be TRBD1 (6 bases). The germline V and J ends were trimmed by 4 bases and 5 bases, with 9 bases remaining between them. CDR3 length: 13 amino acids. CDR1 and CDR2 (germline): SNHLY, FYNNEI. CDR3 nucleotides: TGTGCCAGCAGTGGGGCAGGGGATCAGCCCCAGCATTTT. As protein: CASSGAGDQPQHF.

Ten or more counts support this clonotype. This chain joins TRBV6-5 and TRBJ1-6; TRBD1 might be the D (6 bases). The CDR3 sequence is 14 residues long. With 0 bases removed from V and 7 bases from J, the gap between germline ends came to 7 bases. The V gene's germline CDR1 is MNHEY and CDR2 SVGAGI. Here the CDR3 reads CASSYSQGNSPLHF. CDR3 nucleotide sequence: TGTGCCAGCAGTTACTCCCAGGGGAATTCACCCCTCCACTTT.

This clonotype was recorded many times. The CDR3, as DNA: TGCGCCAGCAGCTTCCTAACCGGGACAGAGTACGAGCAGTACTTC. This gives the protein CASSFLTGTEYEQYF. V gene TRBV5-1 combines with J gene TRBJ2-7, with TRBD1 matching 7 bases. The J segment lost 4 bases and the V segment lost 2 bases, leaving 9 bases of the junction unmatched. The CDR3 length is 15 residues. The germline V gene has CDR1 SGHRS and CDR2 YFSETQ. The full variable domain, with the rest looked up from reference TRBV5-1 and TRBJ2-7, is KAGVTQTPRYLIKTRGQQVTLSCSPISGHRSVSWYQQTPGQGLQFLFEYFSETQRNKGNFPGRFSGRQFSNSRSEMNVSTLELGDSALYLCASSFLTGTEYEQYFGPGTRLTVT.